This T cell receptor (beta chain) was found in a study of cytomegalovirus exposure and HLA in healthy donors. PCR was performed using 60 Vbeta and 13 Jbeta primers. Repertoires were generated with immunoSEQ multiplex PCR, while TCRdb's copy carries only in-frame clones and drops some. The table shows tens of thousands of clones, with about three quarters occurring only once. V was cut by 4 bases and J by 5 bases, with 24 bases left in between. CDR3 length equals 17 residues. Germline CDR1 reads SGHTS; CDR2 reads YDEGEE. Sequencing was done on a sample of PBMCs. The J gene is TRBJ1-2, the V gene TRBV5-8; the D gene is possibly TRBD1 (6 bases). This clonotype originated in a male donor in good health and CMV-seropositive. CDR3 region: CASSPPQGQAAYYGYTF. The CDR3 DNA reads TGTGCCAGCAGCCCCCCTCAGGGACAAGCAGCATATTATGGCTACACCTTC.